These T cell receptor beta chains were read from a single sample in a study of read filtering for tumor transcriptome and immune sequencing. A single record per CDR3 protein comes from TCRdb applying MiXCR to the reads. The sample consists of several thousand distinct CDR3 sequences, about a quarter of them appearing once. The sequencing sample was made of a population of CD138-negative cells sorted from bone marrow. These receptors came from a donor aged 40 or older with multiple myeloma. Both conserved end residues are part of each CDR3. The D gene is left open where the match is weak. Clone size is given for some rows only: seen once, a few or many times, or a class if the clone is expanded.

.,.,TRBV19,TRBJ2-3,CGSSSRSTDTQYF,TGTGGCAGTAGTAGCAGGAGCACAGATACGCAGTATTTT
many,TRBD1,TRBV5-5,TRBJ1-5,CASSLSGQGNQPQHF,TGTGCCAGCAGCTTGTCCGGACAGGGTAATCAGCCCCAGCATTTT
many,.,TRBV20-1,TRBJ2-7,CSARDLSGQTLYEQYF,TGCAGTGCTAGAGATCTCTCAGGACAAACTCTCTACGAGCAGTACTTC
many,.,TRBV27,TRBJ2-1,CASSWGDGEHEQFF,TGTGCCAGCAGTTGGGGGGATGGGGAGCATGAGCAGTTCTTC
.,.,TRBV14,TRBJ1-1,CASSHLRSGKTEAFF,TGCGCCAGCAGCCATCTCCGGTCCGGGAAAACTGAAGCTTTCTTT
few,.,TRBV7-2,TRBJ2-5,CAGSPPSQGGMETQYF,TGTGCCGGCAGCCCCCCGAGTCAGGGGGGCATGGAGACCCAGTACTTC
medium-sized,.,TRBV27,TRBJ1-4,CASSLTEEGEKLFF,TGTGCCAGCAGTTTAACAGAAGAAGGTGAAAAACTGTTTTTT
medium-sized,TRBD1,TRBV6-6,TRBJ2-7,CASRPRTGGEGEQYF,TGTGCCAGCAGACCAAGGACAGGGGGCGAGGGGGAGCAGTACTTC
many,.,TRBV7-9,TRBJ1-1,CASSLVGRRNTEAFF,TGTGCCAGCAGCCTCGTGGGACGGAGGAACACTGAAGCTTTCTTT
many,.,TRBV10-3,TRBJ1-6,CAISAATAADSPLHF,TGTGCCATCAGTGCGGCGACAGCCGCGGATTCACCCCTCCACTTT
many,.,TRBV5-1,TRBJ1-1,CASSLKQGMDTEAFF,TGCGCCAGCAGCTTGAAGCAGGGGATGGACACTGAAGCTTTCTTT
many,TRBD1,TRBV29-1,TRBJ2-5,CSVPSGQAGETQYF,TGCAGCGTTCCTTCGGGACAGGCGGGAGAGACCCAGTACTTC
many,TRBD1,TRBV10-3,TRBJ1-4,CAISGGGQGNEKLFF,TGTGCCATCAGTGGTGGGGGACAGGGGAATGAAAAACTGTTTTTT
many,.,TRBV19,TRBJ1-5,CASSTQGFRSNQPQHF,TGTGCCAGTAGTACTCAGGGGTTCAGGAGCAATCAGCCCCAGCATTTT
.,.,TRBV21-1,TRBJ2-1,CASGYRNEQFF,TGTGCCAGCGGTTATAGGAATGAGCAGTTCTTC
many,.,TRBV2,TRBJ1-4,CASTFGLFATNEKLFF,TGTGCCAGCACCTTTGGACTTTTTGCAACTAATGAAAAACTGTTTTTT
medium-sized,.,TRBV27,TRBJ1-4,CASRGQNEKLFF,TGTGCCAGCAGAGGACAGAATGAAAAACTGTTTTTT
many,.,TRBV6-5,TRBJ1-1,CASKRETEAFF,TGTGCCAGCAAGAGGGAGACTGAAGCTTTCTTT
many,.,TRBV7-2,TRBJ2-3,CASSKTGTPSTDTQYF,TGTGCCAGCAGCAAAACCGGGACTCCTAGCACAGATACGCAGTATTTT
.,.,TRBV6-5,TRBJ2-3,CASSYSSNGDSTVTQYF,TGTGCCAGCAGTTACTCGTCCAACGGGGATAGCACAGTCACGCAGTATTTT
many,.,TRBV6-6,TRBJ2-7,CASSSDSPPASPYF,TGTGCCAGCAGTTCCGACAGCCCTCCTGCGTCTCCGTACTTC
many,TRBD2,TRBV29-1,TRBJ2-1,CSVDSSRGLAENEQFF,TGCAGCGTTGATTCAAGTAGGGGACTAGCCGAGAATGAGCAGTTCTTC
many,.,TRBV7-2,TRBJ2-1,CASSLTEQFF,TGTGCCAGCAGCTTAACTGAGCAGTTCTTC
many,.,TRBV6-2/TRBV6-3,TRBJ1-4,CASSYSFLRIVPSFDEKLFF,TGTGCCAGCAGTTACTCATTTTTAAGGATCGTACCCAGCTTCGATGAAAAACTGTTTTTT
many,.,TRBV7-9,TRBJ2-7,CASSLREGRRVYEQYF,TGTGCCAGCAGCTTAAGAGAGGGGCGCCGGGTTTATGAGCAGTACTTC
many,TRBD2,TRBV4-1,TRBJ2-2,CASSQATGRYTGELFF,TGCGCCAGCAGCCAAGCTACCGGGAGGTATACCGGGGAGCTGTTTTTT
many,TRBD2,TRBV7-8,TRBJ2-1,CASSPYRTGGQGTSGNEQFF,TGTGCCAGCAGCCCATACCGGACAGGGGGGCAAGGGACTAGCGGGAATGAGCAGTTCTTC
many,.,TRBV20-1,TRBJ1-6,CSARGGPDNSPLHF,TGCAGTGCTAGAGGGGGACCTGATAATTCACCCCTCCACTTT
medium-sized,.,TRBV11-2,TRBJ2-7,CASSSLEGISYEQYF,TGTGCCAGCAGCTCCCTCGAGGGAATATCCTACGAGCAGTACTTC
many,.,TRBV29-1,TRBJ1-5,CSAVTGRESNQPQHF,TGCAGCGCTGTGACCGGCAGGGAGAGCAATCAGCCCCAGCATTTT
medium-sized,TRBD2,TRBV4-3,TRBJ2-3,CASSRSLAGGPDDTQYF,TGCGCCAGCAGCCGATCACTAGCGGGAGGGCCAGATGATACGCAGTATTTT
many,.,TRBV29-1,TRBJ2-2,CSVVLEGEENTGELFF,TGCAGCGTTGTACTGGAAGGGGAAGAGAACACCGGGGAGCTGTTTTTT
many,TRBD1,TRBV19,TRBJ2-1,CASSIGQGANNEQFF,TGTGCCAGTAGTATTGGTCAGGGGGCGAACAATGAGCAGTTCTTC
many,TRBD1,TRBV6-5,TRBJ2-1,CASTPGPDRGNNEQFF,TGTGCCAGCACCCCCGGCCCGGACAGGGGAAACAATGAGCAGTTCTTC
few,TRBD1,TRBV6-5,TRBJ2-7,CASRTGTGYREQYF,TGTGCCAGCAGAACCGGGACAGGGTATAGGGAGCAGTACTTC
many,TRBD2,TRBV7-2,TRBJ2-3,CASSHGTSGGFTDTQYF,TGTGCCAGCAGCCACGGGACTAGCGGGGGTTTCACAGATACGCAGTATTTT
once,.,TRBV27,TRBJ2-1,CASSSTAGTPHYDEQFF,TGTGCCAGCAGTTCCACAGCTGGGACGCCTCACTATGATGAGCAGTTCTTC